These 27 T cell receptor beta chains were sequenced from one sample in a study of cytomegalovirus exposure and HLA in healthy donors. With 60 Vbeta and 13 Jbeta primers, the PCR was carried out. Profiled with immunoSEQ multiplex PCR; TCRdb holds only in-frame clones, not every one. The sample consists of about 200,000 clones, approximately 79% of them appearing once. Sequencing used PBMCs. Receptors originate from a girl aged 2-15 years in good health and CMV-seronegative.

The V and J genes are TRBV27 and TRBJ2-2, with 9 bases identical to TRBD2. The CDR3 contains 19 residues. V lost 4 bases and J lost 4; bases outside the gene matches: 16. Germline values: CDR1 MNHEY, CDR2 SMNVEV (reference sequence). The CDR3 here is CASSSPGGGGAGITGELFF. The CDR3 nucleotides are TGTGCCAGCAGTTCGCCGGGTGGCGGGGGGGCAGGTATCACCGGGGAGCTGTTTTTT.

This clone was seen a few times. V usage is TRBV19 and J usage is TRBJ1-5, with TRBD1 as a possible D gene (5 bases). The CDR3 is 18 residues long. The ends were cut back, 2 bases at V and 6 bases at J, with 23 bases in the middle. CDR1 and CDR2 from the germline V gene are LNHDA and SQIVND (reference sequence). This CDR3 reads CASSIRESGMGLIQPQHF. CDR3 nucleotide sequence: TGTGCCAGTAGTATAAGAGAGTCGGGGATGGGACTTATTCAGCCCCAGCATTTT.

This clone was picked up a small number of times. The V and J genes are TRBV5-4 and TRBJ1-1; tentatively, D is TRBD1 (6 bases). Looked up from germline, CDR1 is SGHNT and CDR2 is YYREEE (reference sequence). V was shortened by 3 bases and J by 2 bases, with 11 bases between the two germline ends. The CDR3 is 14 residues long. CDR3: CASSWDIINTEAFF. The DNA of the CDR3 is TGTGCCAGCAGCTGGGACATAATAAACACTGAAGCTTTCTTT.

The chain links TRBV9 to TRBJ2-7; D might be TRBD1 (5 bases). This CDR3 comprises 14 residues. Per the germline V gene, CDR1 is SGDLS and CDR2 is YYNGEE. V was shortened by 4 bases and J by 0 bases, with 11 bases between the two germline ends. The CDR3 sequence is CASSPRQSSYEQYF. As DNA, the CDR3 is TGTGCCAGCAGCCCCCGACAGAGCTCCTACGAGCAGTACTTC.

The rearrangement joins TRBV7-7 to TRBJ1-1; 11 nucleotides align to TRBD1. CDR1 and CDR2 (germline): SSHAT, FNYEAQ (reference sequence). CDR3 length: 15 amino acids. The V gene end was trimmed by 5 bases and the J gene end by 1 base; junction bases not matched to a gene: 3. CDR3 nucleotides: TGTGCCAGCAGCGTCGGGACAGGGGGGAACACTGAAGCTTTCTTT. Translation gives CASSVGTGGNTEAFF.

This sequence joins TRBV18 and TRBJ1-2, with TRBD1 identical over 9 bases. Germline CDR1 is KGHSH and CDR2 is LQKENI. V was clipped by 3 bases and J by 4 bases; unmatched bases: 6. The CDR3 is 15 residues long. The CDR3 DNA reads TGTGCCAGCTCACCTCGACAGGGGGTAAGCTATGGCTACACCTTC. Its translation is CASSPRQGVSYGYTF.

This chain links TRBV29-1 with TRBJ1-4; 7 bases map to TRBD1. Trimming at V came to 6 bases and at J to 4 bases, leaving 8 bases not matched to a gene. This CDR3 is 14 amino acids long. Germline CDR1 reads SQVTM; CDR2 reads ANQGSEA. The CDR3 loop reads CSVAPGTDNEKLFF. The CDR3 DNA sequence: TGCAGCGTCGCCCCCGGGACAGATAATGAAAAACTGTTTTTT.

This chain connects TRBV29-1 to TRBJ2-7; 8 bases agree with TRBD1. CDR1 is SQVTM, CDR2 ANQGSEA, per germline. This CDR3 is 14 amino acids long. V trimming: 3 bases; J trimming: 3 bases; junction bases outside the gene matches: 7. The CDR3 DNA reads as TGCAGCGTTGAGAAAGGTGGACAGGGCTACGAGCAGTACTTC. Translating gives CSVEKGGQGYEQYF.

The chain combines TRBV5-1 with TRBJ2-7, with 10 bases matching TRBD1. Per the germline V gene, CDR1 is SGHRS and CDR2 is YFSETQ. The CDR3 covers 16 residues. The trim removed 4 bases at V and 0 bases at J, leaving 7 bases unmatched. The CDR3 nucleotides read TGCGCCAGCAGCCTGGGACAGGGGCCGCACTCCTACGAGCAGTACTTC. It codes for CASSLGQGPHSYEQYF. Filled out from reference TRBV5-1 and TRBJ2-7, the complete variable domain reads KAGVTQTPRYLIKTRGQQVTLSCSPISGHRSVSWYQQTPGQGLQFLFEYFSETQRNKGNFPGRFSGRQFSNSRSEMNVSTLELGDSALYLCASSLGQGPHSYEQYFGPGTRLTVT.

The rearrangement links TRBV19 to TRBJ2-5, with 7 bases matching TRBD2. There are 15 residues in the CDR3. With V trimmed by 5 bases and J by 5 bases, 11 bases remained unmatched. Germline V lookup: CDR1 LNHDA, CDR2 SQIVND (reference sequence). This CDR3 is CASSRTSLSRETQYF. In nucleotides, the CDR3 is TGTGCCAGTAGTCGGACTAGTTTGTCTAGGGAGACCCAGTACTTC.

The chain uses TRBV5-4 and TRBJ2-3; D perhaps matches TRBD1 (6 bases). With 3 bases removed from V and 6 bases from J, the gap between germline ends came to 8 bases. The CDR3 consists of 12 residues. CDR1 is SGHNT, CDR2 YYREEE, per germline (reference sequence). The chain's CDR3 is CASSSTGDTQYF. The CDR3 bases are TGTGCCAGCAGCTCCACAGGGGATACGCAGTATTTT.

V is TRBV19 and J is TRBJ1-1, with a weak D call TRBD1 (6 bases). Germline assignment: CDR1 LNHDA and CDR2 SQIVND (reference sequence). Trimming cost V 11 bases and J 1 base, with 11 bases left between them. This CDR3 contains 12 residues. CDR3 in amino acids: CAARGGNTEAFF. The CDR3 region has the DNA TGTGCCGCAAGGGGGGGGAACACTGAAGCTTTCTTT.

This clone was observed a handful of times. The chain combines TRBV7-3 with TRBJ2-1; TRBD2 is a possible D gene (5 bases). The V end was cut by 5 bases, the J end by 8 bases, with 13 bases between. This CDR3 is 13 amino acids long. Germline V gives CDR1 SGHTA, CDR2 FQGTGA. CDR3 sequence reads: CASSAARGYEQFF. The CDR3 nucleotides read TGTGCCAGCAGCGCCGCCCGGGGTTATGAGCAGTTCTTC.

This chain connects TRBV18 to TRBJ1-2; 7 nucleotides match TRBD1. CDR1 is KGHSH, CDR2 LQKENI, per germline. The CDR3 contains 12 residues. After removal of 6 bases from V and 5 bases from J, the junction contained 3 bases not matched to a gene. The CDR3 protein is CASSGQDYGYTF. The CDR3 nucleotides are TGTGCCAGCTCCGGACAGGATTATGGCTACACCTTC. The full variable domain, completed using reference TRBV18 and TRBJ1-2, is NAGVMQNPRHLVRRRGQEARLRCSPMKGHSHVYWYRQLPEEGLKFMVYLQKENIIDESGMPKERFSAEFPKEGPSILRIQQVVRGDSAAYFCASSGQDYGYTFGSGTRLTVV.

The V and J genes are TRBV7-8 and TRBJ2-7, with D tentatively TRBD1 (5 bases). Looked up from germline, CDR1 is SGHVS and CDR2 is FQNEAQ. V lost 5 bases and J lost 2, with 13 bases in between. This CDR3 has 14 amino acids. CDR3 loop: CASSLREGAYEQYF. Here the CDR3 DNA reads TGTGCCAGCAGCCTCAGGGAAGGGGCCTACGAGCAGTACTTC.

The chain combines TRBV15 with TRBJ1-3, with a weak D call TRBD1 (5 bases). CDR3 length equals 17 residues. V shed 0 bases and J shed 0 bases, with 12 bases lying between them. The germline CDR1 and CDR2 sequences are LNHNV and YYDKDF (reference sequence). CDR3 DNA: TGTGCCACCAGCAGAGATAGGGGCACATACTCTGGAAACACCATATATTTT. Residues: CATSRDRGTYSGNTIYF.

In its sample, this clone was seen a few times. As DNA, the CDR3 is TGTGCCAGCAGCTGGGGAACTAGCGGAAGTTACGAGCAGTACTTC. Protein sequence: CASSWGTSGSYEQYF. The chain joins TRBV7-6 to TRBJ2-7; 8 bases line up with TRBD2. The length of the CDR3 is 15 residues. The junction had 9 bases not matched to a gene; V was cut back by 4 bases and J by 4 bases. Per germline, CDR1 SGHVS and CDR2 FNYEAQ.

The V and J genes are TRBV19 and TRBJ2-7; weak D call: TRBD2 (6 bases). The V gene's germline CDR1 is LNHDA and CDR2 SQIVND (reference sequence). This CDR3 has 16 amino acids. The V gene lost 5 bases and the J gene lost 0 bases, with 17 bases spanning the gap. The CDR3 loop reads CASSPTRDSYSYEQYF. The CDR3 bases are TGTGCCAGTAGTCCCACCCGGGACTCCTACTCCTACGAGCAGTACTTC.

The chain employs TRBV18 and TRBJ2-7; 7 bases are shared with TRBD2. V gave up 4 bases and J gave up 2 bases; unmatched junction bases: 17. Germline CDR1 reads KGHSH; CDR2 reads LQKENI. CDR3 length equals 18 residues. The CDR3 nucleotides are TGTGCCAGCTCACAAACCCGACCTTCAGGACTAGTGGCCTACGAGCAGTACTTC. Translated: CASSQTRPSGLVAYEQYF.

The chain combines TRBV9 with TRBJ2-1; TRBD2 matches 11 bases. Germline loops: CDR1 SGDLS, CDR2 YYNGEE. This CDR3 contains 16 residues. The J segment lost 7 bases and the V segment lost 4 bases, leaving 10 bases of the junction unmatched. CDR3 DNA sequence: TGTGCCAGCAGCTTAAGTAGCGGGGGGGCAGGAAATGAGCAGTTCTTC. Its protein is CASSLSSGGAGNEQFF.

The J gene is TRBJ2-7, the V gene TRBV19, with D perhaps TRBD2 (6 bases). The CDR3 is made up of 13 amino acids. The ends were cut back, 3 bases at V and 5 bases at J, with 11 bases in the middle. The germline V gene encodes CDR1 LNHDA and CDR2 SQIVND (reference sequence). CDR3 bases: TGTGCCAGTAGTATCGGGAGACAAAACGAGCAGTACTTC. Protein product: CASSIGRQNEQYF.

The V and J genes are TRBV6-5 and TRBJ2-5; maybe TRBD1 (5 bases). TRBJ2-7 explains the end of the DNA better; the J call may be wrong. The length of the CDR3 is 12 residues. Looked up from germline, CDR1 is MNHEY and CDR2 is SVGAGI. CDR3 DNA: TGTGCCAGCAGCCTTACAGGCTACGAGCAGTACTTC. Protein sequence: CASSLTGYEQYF.

The chain carries TRBV14 and TRBJ2-1, with 7 bases matching TRBD2. This CDR3 spans 15 amino acids. Per germline, CDR1 SGHDN and CDR2 FVKESK. V lost 3 bases, J lost 4 bases, and 6 bases stayed unmatched. The CDR3 nucleotides read TGTGCCAGCAGCCACTCACACGGGGGGTACAATGAGCAGTTCTTC. This gives the protein CASSHSHGGYNEQFF.

The chain joins TRBV11-2 to TRBJ1-5, with D unresolved. Germline V CDR1 and CDR2: SGHAT, FQNNGV. The V end lost 3 bases, the J end lost 7 bases, and 10 bases lay between the germline ends. CDR3 length: 13 residues. The CDR3 DNA reads as TGTGCCAGCAGCTTCAATATTGGCCAGCCCCAGCATTTT. Encoded protein: CASSFNIGQPQHF.

This clone was picked up a small number of times. V gene TRBV19 combines with J gene TRBJ1-5; 7 bases fit TRBD1. J was trimmed by 4 bases and V by 2 bases; bases with no gene match: 5. Germline V gene lookup returns CDR1 LNHDA and CDR2 SQIVND (reference sequence). The CDR3 runs to 15 residues. The CDR3 DNA follows: TGTGCCAGTAGTATATGGGGGACAGAAAATCAGCCCCAGCATTTT. This translates into CASSIWGTENQPQHF.

Remarks on this clone: This same CDR3 is encoded by further DNA sequences in the sample. J is TRBJ2-3 and V is TRBV5-1; 9 nucleotides agree with TRBD2. The CDR3 totals 15 residues. CDR1 and CDR2 from the germline V gene are SGHRS and YFSETQ. V shed 2 bases, J shed 1 base, and the junction held 2 bases outside the gene matches. The CDR3 region is CASSFSGRGTDTQYF. DNA for the CDR3: TGCGCCAGCAGCTTTAGCGGGAGAGGCACAGATACGCAGTATTTT.

This clone showed up just a few times. The chain carries TRBV9 and TRBJ2-7; a possible D gene is TRBD2 (6 bases). CDR1 SGDLS and CDR2 YYNGEE come from the germline V gene. Deletions cut 1 base from V and 1 base from J, with 12 bases between. CDR3 length equals 15 residues. CDR3 DNA sequence: TGTGCCAGCAGCGTAAGCAAGCGGGCATCCTACGAGCAGTACTTC. The encoded protein is CASSVSKRASYEQYF. The full variable domain, completed using reference TRBV9 and TRBJ2-7, is DSGVTQTPKHLITATGQRVTLRCSPRSGDLSVYWYQQSLDQGLQFLIQYYNGEERAKGNILERFSAQQFPDLHSELNLSSLELGDSALYFCASSVSKRASYEQYFGPGTRLTVT.